The 22 T cell receptor beta chains in this list originate from one sample, sequenced in a study of T cell responses to AZD1222 COVID-19 vaccine. Using immunoSEQ multiplex PCR, the repertoire was profiled, and TCRdb retains in-frame clones only, with some absent. The sample lists about 93,000 clones; 85% to 90% were seen once. The sequenced sample was peripheral blood, obtained 28 days after the second AZD1222 dose. These receptor sequences come from an adult who received the AZD1222 COVID-19 vaccine.

This rearrangement joins TRBV6-4 to TRBJ2-7, with D maybe TRBD2 (7 bases). Germline V gene data show CDR1 as MRHNA and CDR2 as SNTAGT. The length of the CDR3 is 15 residues. Between the trimmed V and J ends, which lost 8 bases and 4 bases, there was a span of 21 bases. The CDR3 loop is CASPNSGGGSYEQYF. The CDR3 nucleotides read TGTGCCAGCCCCAACAGTGGGGGCGGGAGTTACGAGCAGTACTTC.

J is TRBJ2-3 and V is TRBV5-1, with D possibly being TRBD1 or TRBD2 (5 bases each). V was cut by 0 bases and J by 0 bases, with 14 bases left in between. The CDR3 runs to 17 residues. CDR1 is SGHRS and CDR2 is YFSETQ in the germline V gene. CDR3 sequence (DNA): TGCGCCAGCAGCTTGGCCCCGGGGCTTTCTAGCACAGATACGCAGTATTTT. It encodes CASSLAPGLSSTDTQYF.

The chain carries TRBV27 and TRBJ1-2; 7 bases line up with TRBD1. Trimming took 5 bases from V and 7 from J; bases not matched to a gene: 10. CDR1 and CDR2 (germline): MNHEY, SMNVEV (reference sequence). The length of the CDR3 is 14 residues. For the CDR3, the DNA is TGTGCCAGCAGTCAACACAGGGGCCTCAGTGGCTACACCTTC. Translation: CASSQHRGLSGYTF.

The chain uses TRBV11-3 and TRBJ1-2; D not certain. The V and J ends lost 3 bases and 1 base respectively, with 12 bases between them. Germline loops: CDR1 SGHNT, CDR2 YENEEA. This CDR3 comprises 15 residues. The CDR3 reads CASSLCHLFNYGYTF. Written as DNA, the CDR3 is TGTGCCAGCAGCTTGTGTCACCTGTTTAACTATGGCTACACCTTC.

The J gene is TRBJ2-1, the V gene TRBV3-1 (or the pseudogene TRBV3-2), with 8 bases matching TRBD2. This CDR3 has 13 residues. Per germline, CDR1 LGHDT and CDR2 YNNKEL (reference sequence). V dropped 3 bases and J dropped 7; count of bases not matched to a gene: 2. CDR3 coding DNA: TGTGCCAGCAGCCAGGGACTAGAGAATGAGCAGTTCTTC. Protein sequence: CASSQGLENEQFF.

The chain recombines TRBV6-5 with TRBJ1-5, with D maybe TRBD1 (5 bases). CDR1 MNHEY and CDR2 SVGAGI come from the germline V gene. V gave up 5 bases and J gave up 6 bases, with 17 bases separating them. The CDR3 contains 15 residues. The chain's CDR3 is CASSRGIGAGQPQHF. Written as DNA, the CDR3 is TGTGCCAGCAGTCGAGGTATCGGGGCGGGTCAGCCCCAGCATTTT.

The chain is built from TRBV7-9 and TRBJ1-1; D may be TRBD1 (6 bases). The CDR3 is made up of 15 amino acids. The germline gives CDR1 SEHNR, CDR2 FQNEAQ (reference sequence). The V end lost 1 base, the J end lost 4 bases, and 13 bases lay between the germline ends. The CDR3 DNA is TGTGCCAGCAGCTTAGGCACTAGGGGGGGCACTGAAGCTTTCTTT. It translates to CASSLGTRGGTEAFF. Drawing the rest from reference TRBV7-9 and TRBJ1-1, the complete variable domain is DTGVSQNPRHKITKRGQNVTFRCDPISEHNRLYWYRQTLGQGPEFLTYFQNEAQLEKSRLLSDRFSAERPKGSFSTLEIQRTEQGDSAMYLCASSLGTRGGTEAFFGQGTRLTVV.

V and J are TRBV6-4 and TRBJ1-6, with D possibly matching TRBD1 (5 bases). CDR1 and CDR2 from the germline V gene are MRHNA and SNTAGT. Trimming stripped 8 bases from V and 4 bases from J, with 21 bases between. The CDR3 runs to 17 residues. The CDR3: CASSRGGQGGYNSPLHF. DNA for the CDR3: TGTGCCAGCTCCCGAGGAGGGCAGGGAGGATATAATTCACCCCTCCACTTT.

This sequence joins TRBV15 and TRBJ1-1; D uncertain. Germline lookup yields CDR1 LNHNV and CDR2 YYDKDF (reference sequence). Trimming shortened V by 0 bases and J by 1 base, and 9 bases separated the two germline ends. The CDR3 is made up of 15 amino acids. CDR3 in amino acids: CATSRDPDPNTEAFF. CDR3 coding DNA: TGTGCCACCAGCAGAGATCCCGACCCGAACACTGAAGCTTTCTTT.

The chain employs TRBV10-2 and TRBJ2-5, with D tentatively TRBD1 (6 bases). The CDR3 length is 15 residues. Per the germline V gene, CDR1 is WSHSY and CDR2 is SAAADI. V dropped 1 base and J dropped 1 base, with 10 bases sitting between them. CDR3 residues: CASSEYGQIQETQYF. CDR3 nucleotides: TGCGCCAGCAGTGAGTACGGACAGATCCAAGAGACCCAGTACTTC.

The chain carries TRBV10-3 and TRBJ1-3, with a possible D match to TRBD1 (5 bases). The CDR3 sequence is 18 residues long. V lost 5 bases and J lost 6, with 26 bases in between. CDR1 and CDR2 from the germline V gene are ENHRY and SYGVKD. CDR3 sequence: CAISKNYDPTARQNTIYF. As DNA, the CDR3 is TGTGCCATCAGTAAGAATTACGACCCGACAGCGCGCCAAAACACCATATATTTT.

The V gene is TRBV5-1, the J gene TRBJ2-3; TRBD2 might be the D (7 bases). Deletions cut 7 bases from V and 4 bases from J, with 13 bases between. This CDR3 has 13 residues. The V gene's germline CDR1 is SGHRS and CDR2 YFSETQ. The chain's CDR3 is CASGEGGADTQYF. In nucleotides, the CDR3 is TGCGCCAGCGGGGAAGGGGGGGCAGATACGCAGTATTTT.

The rearrangement links TRBV28 to TRBJ1-1; TRBD1 is a possible D gene (6 bases). The CDR3 has 14 amino acids. V was shortened by 4 bases and J by 1 base, with 10 bases between the two germline ends. CDR1 and CDR2 from the germline V gene are MDHEN and SYDVKM. CDR3 loop: CASSSPDRNTEAFF. DNA for the CDR3: TGTGCCAGCAGTTCCCCGGACAGGAACACTGAAGCTTTCTTT. The full variable domain, completed using reference TRBV28 and TRBJ1-1, is DVKVTQSSRYLVKRTGEKVFLECVQDMDHENMFWYRQDPGLGLRLIYFSYDVKMKEKGDIPEGYSVSREKKERFSLILESASTNQTSMYLCASSSPDRNTEAFFGQGTRLTVV.

The CDR3 nucleotides read TGTGCCAGCAGTGAATTGGTAGAAAGCTATGAAGCTTTCTTT. Protein: CASSELVESYEAFF. The chain is built from TRBV6-1 and TRBJ1-1; D is unclear. CDR1 MNHNS and CDR2 SASEGT come from the germline V gene. This CDR3 is 14 amino acids long. V shed 2 bases and J shed 7 bases, with 14 bases lying between them.

This clone has a single count. This chain joins TRBV30 and TRBJ1-2, with unresolved D. Germline CDR1 GTSNPN, CDR2 SVGIG (reference sequence). V lost 2 bases to trimming and J lost 0 bases, with 7 bases between them. The CDR3 spans 13 residues. The CDR3 bases are TGTGCCTGGAGTTTTAGGACTAACTATGGCTACACCTTC. This translates into CAWSFRTNYGYTF.

V and J are TRBV5-4 and TRBJ1-2, with 7 nucleotides matching TRBD1. The CDR3 is made up of 13 amino acids. Germline CDR1 SGHNT, CDR2 YYREEE (reference sequence). V shed 5 bases and J 9 bases; nucleotides not matched to a gene: 10. This CDR3 is CASSSDRARSYTF. As DNA, the CDR3 is TGTGCCAGCAGTTCCGACAGGGCGAGGAGCTACACCTTC.

V usage is TRBV7-8 and J usage is TRBJ1-1; D remains ambiguous. Trimming left V 5 bases short and J 1 base short, with 14 bases between. The CDR3 has 15 amino acids. Germline V gene lookup returns CDR1 SGHVS and CDR2 FQNEAQ. CDR3 DNA sequence: TGTGCCAGCAGCCCACGCCGGGTCGAGAACACTGAAGCTTTCTTT. Amino acid sequence: CASSPRRVENTEAFF.

The chain recombines TRBV5-1 with TRBJ1-1, with 10 bases lining up with TRBD1. The CDR3 is 15 amino acids. Germline lookup yields CDR1 SGHRS and CDR2 YFSETQ. J gave up 4 bases and V 4 bases, and 7 bases lay outside the gene matches. DNA for the CDR3: TGCGCCAGCAGCCGGGAGCGGACAGGGGGCACTGAAGCTTTCTTT. It translates to CASSRERTGGTEAFF.

This clone has only a few counts. The chain uses TRBV6-4 and TRBJ2-3; 10 bases agree with TRBD2. The V segment lost 3 bases and the J segment 4 bases; nucleotides outside the gene matches: 1. The CDR3 spans 14 residues. CDR1 and CDR2 (germline): MRHNA, SNTAGT. The CDR3 nucleotides read TGTGCCAGCAGTGAGGGGACTAGCGCAGATACGCAGTATTTT. Amino acid sequence: CASSEGTSADTQYF.

The chain is built from TRBV11-2 and TRBJ2-1; 10 bases line up with TRBD2. CDR1 is SGHAT, CDR2 FQNNGV, per germline. V lost 2 bases, J lost 4 bases, and 2 bases stayed unmatched. The CDR3 has 15 residues. The CDR3 region is CASSLTSGIYNEQFF. CDR3 DNA sequence: TGTGCCAGCAGCTTAACTAGCGGGATATACAATGAGCAGTTCTTC. The full variable domain, rest sourced from reference TRBV11-2 and TRBJ2-1, is EAGVAQSPRYKIIEKRQSVAFWCNPISGHATLYWYQQILGQGPKLLIQFQNNGVVDDSQLPKDRFSAERLKGVDSTLKIQPAKLEDSAVYLCASSLTSGIYNEQFFGPGTRLTVL.

The CDR3: CASKEAQNTEAFF. DNA of the CDR3: TGTGCCAGCAAAGAGGCACAGAACACTGAAGCTTTCTTT. The chain combines TRBV2 with TRBJ1-1; D ambiguous. The CDR3 has 13 residues. The V end was cut by 7 bases, the J end by 1 base, with 10 bases between. Germline CDR1 and CDR2: SNHLY and FYNNEI. The full variable domain, rest sourced from reference TRBV2 and TRBJ1-1, is EPEVTQTPSHQVTQMGQEVILRCVPISNHLYFYWYRQILGQKVEFLVSFYNNEISEKSEIFDDQFSVERPDGSNFTLKIRSTKLEDSAMYFCASKEAQNTEAFFGQGTRLTVV.

The V and J genes are TRBV9 and TRBJ1-4; D not resolved. CDR3 length: 17 amino acids. V lost 0 bases, J lost 0 bases, and 12 bases lay in between. CDR1 and CDR2 (germline): SGDLS, YYNGEE. The DNA of the CDR3 is TGTGCCAGCAGCGTAGAATCAGAGCGCGCAACTAATGAAAAACTGTTTTTT. Amino acid sequence: CASSVESERATNEKLFF.